The 10 T cell receptor beta chains below come from one sample, sequenced in a study of beta chain features in type 1 diabetes. cDNA synthesis used the whole RNA isolate, giving expressed TCRB sequences. Assay used: immunoSEQ multiplex PCR; TCRdb lists only in-frame clones, some missing. Altogether about 160,000 clones are present, about 10% being singletons, with the ten largest covering 0.7%. These receptors lack a known antigen. Whole-study findings and limits: People with Type 1 diabetes carried modestly yet significantly shorter TCRB CDR3s in all four CD4+ subsets.

Sequencing was carried out using central memory CD4+ T cells from blood. Every receptor here comes from a woman under 40 with type 1 diabetes.

In the case of this clone: The junction differs from germline at one of its ends, possibly a read error. The chain recombines TRBV7-7 with TRBJ2-2; 10 bases match TRBD2. Germline assignment: CDR1 SSHAT and CDR2 FNYEAQ (reference sequence). There are 14 residues in the CDR3. This CDR3 reads CASSISGRTGELFF. CDR3 coding DNA: TGTGCTAGCAGCATTAGCGGGAGGACCGGGGAGCTGTTTTTT. Full variable domain (outside the CDR3, taken from reference TRBV7-7 and TRBJ2-2): GAGVSQSPRYKVTKRGQDVTLRCDPISSHATLYWYQQALGQGPEFLTYFNYEAQPDKSGLPSDRFSAERPEGSISTLTIQRTEQRDSAMYRCASSISGRTGELFFGEGSRLTVL.

The chain recombines TRBV29-1 with TRBJ2-5; 9 nucleotides align to TRBD1. The J call may not be correct, given that the DNA end is closer to TRBJ2-7. The CDR3 runs 13 residues. CDR1 is SQVTM, CDR2 ANQGSEA, per germline. CDR3 residues: CSVDGTGKDEQYF. CDR3 sequence (DNA): TGCAGCGTTGATGGGACAGGGAAGGACGAGCAGTACTTC.

The chain combines TRBV28 with TRBJ1-2, with 9 bases identical to TRBD1. CDR3 length: 15 amino acids. Germline assignment: CDR1 MDHEN and CDR2 SYDVKM. After removal of 2 bases from V and 8 bases from J, the junction contained 9 bases not matched to a gene. DNA of the CDR3: TGTGCCAGCAGTTTAGAGGGAACAGGGGGCCGGGGCTACACCTTC. It yields the protein CASSLEGTGGRGYTF.

CDR3 loop: CASSQEGGTGIGYTF. The DNA of the CDR3 is TGCGCCAGCAGCCAAGAGGGGGGGACAGGGATCGGCTACACCTTC. The V gene is TRBV4-1, the J gene TRBJ1-2; 9 nucleotides line up with TRBD1. The ends lost 0 bases at V and 8 bases at J; junction bases unmatched: 7. The CDR3 totals 15 residues. In germline, CDR1 is MGHRA, CDR2 YSYEKL.

There are a few counts of this clone. This chain connects TRBV7-8 to TRBJ1-5; D not certain. This CDR3 has 16 amino acids. Germline V lookup: CDR1 SGHVS, CDR2 FQNEAQ. V lost 8 bases, J lost 5 bases, and 22 bases lay in between. The CDR3 is CASLPAGTVGDQPQHF. The CDR3 coding sequence is TGTGCCAGCCTCCCAGCCGGAACGGTAGGAGATCAGCCCCAGCATTTT. Complete variable domain (other parts from reference TRBV7-8 and TRBJ1-5): GAGVSQSPRYKVAKRGQDVALRCDPISGHVSLFWYQQALGQGPEFLTYFQNEAQLDKSGLPSDRFFAERPEGSVSTLKIQRTQQEDSAVYLCASLPAGTVGDQPQHFGDGTRLSIL.

This clone was seen only a few times. V gene TRBV5-1 combines with J gene TRBJ2-1; D uncertain. There are 11 residues in the CDR3. Germline V CDR1 and CDR2: SGHRS, YFSETQ. V lost 0 bases to trimming and J lost 8 bases, with 3 bases between them. CDR3 residues: CASSLAYEQFF. The CDR3 DNA reads TGCGCCAGCAGCTTGGCCTATGAGCAGTTCTTC.

The rearrangement links TRBV10-2 to TRBJ2-1, with 9 bases identical to TRBD2. The V gene end was trimmed by 7 bases and the J gene end by 8 bases; junction bases not matched to a gene: 12. Germline-derived CDR1 and CDR2 are WSHSY and SAAADI. This CDR3 has 15 amino acids. CDR3 residues: CASIEGLAGKDEQFF. The CDR3 DNA follows: TGCGCCAGCATCGAAGGTCTAGCGGGAAAAGATGAGCAGTTCTTC.

V gene TRBV2 combines with J gene TRBJ2-7, with 9 bases matching TRBD1. The germline V gene encodes CDR1 SNHLY and CDR2 FYNNEI. The J segment lost 7 bases and the V segment lost 7 bases, leaving 11 bases of the junction unmatched. This CDR3 region has 14 residues. The CDR3 sequence is CASMATWDRVEQYF. The CDR3 nucleotides read TGTGCCAGCATGGCTACCTGGGACAGGGTTGAGCAGTACTTC.

Only a few counts were recorded for this clone. The chain employs TRBV9 and TRBJ2-5; perhaps TRBD1 as D (5 bases). This CDR3 contains 14 residues. Germline-derived CDR1 and CDR2 are SGDLS and YYNGEE. Trimming took off 0 bases at V and 8 bases at J, with 14 bases between the two ends. The CDR3 is CASSVVAGWGTQYF. The CDR3 bases are TGTGCCAGCAGCGTAGTTGCAGGGTGGGGTACCCAGTACTTC.

This clone was observed a few times. V and J are TRBV27 and TRBJ2-5, with 9 bases aligning to TRBD1. Germline CDR1 reads MNHEY; CDR2 reads SMNVEV (reference sequence). Trimming removed 6 bases from V and 5 bases from J; junction bases left unmatched: 4. There are 13 residues in the CDR3. CDR3 coding DNA: TGTGCCAGCAGGTACACAGGGGGCGAGACCCAGTACTTC. The encoded protein is CASRYTGGETQYF.